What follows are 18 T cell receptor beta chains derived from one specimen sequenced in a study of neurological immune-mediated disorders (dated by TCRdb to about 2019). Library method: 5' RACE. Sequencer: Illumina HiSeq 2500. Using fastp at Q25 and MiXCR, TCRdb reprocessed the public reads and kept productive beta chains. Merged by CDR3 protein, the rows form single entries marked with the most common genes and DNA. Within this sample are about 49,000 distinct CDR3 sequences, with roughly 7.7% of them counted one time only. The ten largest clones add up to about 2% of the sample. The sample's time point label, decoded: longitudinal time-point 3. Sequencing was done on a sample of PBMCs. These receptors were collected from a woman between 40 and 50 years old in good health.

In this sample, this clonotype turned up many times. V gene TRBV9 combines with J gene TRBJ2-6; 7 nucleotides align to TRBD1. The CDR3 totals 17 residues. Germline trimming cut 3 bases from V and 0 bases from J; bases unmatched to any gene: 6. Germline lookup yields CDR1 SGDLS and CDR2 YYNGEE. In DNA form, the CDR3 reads TGTGCCAGCAGCGAGGGTCCAGGGGGCTCTGGGGCCAACGTCCTGACTTTC. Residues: CASSEGPGGSGANVLTF.

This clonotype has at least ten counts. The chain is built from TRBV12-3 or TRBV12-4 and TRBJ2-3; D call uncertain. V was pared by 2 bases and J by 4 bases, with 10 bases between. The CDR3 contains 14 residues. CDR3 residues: CASSLRRQPDTQYF. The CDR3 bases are TGTGCCAGCAGTTTAAGGCGTCAGCCAGATACGCAGTATTTT.

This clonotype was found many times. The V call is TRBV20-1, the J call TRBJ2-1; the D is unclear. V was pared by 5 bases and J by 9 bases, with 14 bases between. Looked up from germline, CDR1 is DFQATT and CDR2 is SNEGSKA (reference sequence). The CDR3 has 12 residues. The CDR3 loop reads CSAASRASEQFF. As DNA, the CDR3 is TGCAGTGCTGCGTCCCGAGCGAGTGAGCAGTTCTTC.

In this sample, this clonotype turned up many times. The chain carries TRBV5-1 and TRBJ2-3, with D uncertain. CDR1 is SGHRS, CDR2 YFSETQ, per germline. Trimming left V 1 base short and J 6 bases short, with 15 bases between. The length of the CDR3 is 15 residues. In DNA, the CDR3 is TGCGCCAGCAGCTTGCGCTACTCCTCACAGGATACGCAGTATTTT. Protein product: CASSLRYSSQDTQYF.

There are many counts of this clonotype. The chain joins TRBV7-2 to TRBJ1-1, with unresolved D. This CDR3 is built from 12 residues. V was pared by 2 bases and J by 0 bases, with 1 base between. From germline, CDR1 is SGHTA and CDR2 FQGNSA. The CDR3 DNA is TGTGCCAGCAGCTTATTGAACACTGAAGCTTTCTTT. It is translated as CASSLLNTEAFF. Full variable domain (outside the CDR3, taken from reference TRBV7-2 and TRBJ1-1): GAGVSQSPSNKVTEKGKDVELRCDPISGHTALYWYRQSLGQGLEFLIYFQGNSAPDKSGLPSDRFSAERTGGSVSTLTIQRTQQEDSAVYLCASSLLNTEAFFGQGTRLTVV.

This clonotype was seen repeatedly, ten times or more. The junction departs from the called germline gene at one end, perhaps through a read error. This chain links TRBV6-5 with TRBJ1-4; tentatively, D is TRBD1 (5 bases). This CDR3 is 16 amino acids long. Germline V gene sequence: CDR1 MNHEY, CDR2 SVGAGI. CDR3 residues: CTSSYRSQGLDEKLFF. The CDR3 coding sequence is TGTACCAGCAGTTACCGTTCTCAGGGTCTGGATGAAAAACTGTTTTTT.

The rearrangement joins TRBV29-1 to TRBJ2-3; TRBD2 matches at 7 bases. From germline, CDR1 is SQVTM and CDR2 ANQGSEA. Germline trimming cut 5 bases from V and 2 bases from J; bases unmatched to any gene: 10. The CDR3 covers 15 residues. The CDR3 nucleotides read TGCAGCGTTAGGGACTACGACACTCCCACAGATACGCAGTATTTT. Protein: CSVRDYDTPTDTQYF.

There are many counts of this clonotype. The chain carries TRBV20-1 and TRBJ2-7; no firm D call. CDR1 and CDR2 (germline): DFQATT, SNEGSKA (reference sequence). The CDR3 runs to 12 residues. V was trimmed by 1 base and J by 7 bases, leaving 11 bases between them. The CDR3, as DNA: TGCAGTGCTAGAGTAAACCTCGGGGAGCAGTACTTC. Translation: CSARVNLGEQYF.

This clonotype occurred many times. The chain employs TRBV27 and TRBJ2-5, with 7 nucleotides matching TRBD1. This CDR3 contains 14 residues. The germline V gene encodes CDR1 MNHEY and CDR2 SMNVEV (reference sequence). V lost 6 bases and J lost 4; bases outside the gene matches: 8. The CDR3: CASRYRGAGETQYF. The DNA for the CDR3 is TGTGCCAGCAGATACAGGGGCGCGGGAGAGACCCAGTACTTC.

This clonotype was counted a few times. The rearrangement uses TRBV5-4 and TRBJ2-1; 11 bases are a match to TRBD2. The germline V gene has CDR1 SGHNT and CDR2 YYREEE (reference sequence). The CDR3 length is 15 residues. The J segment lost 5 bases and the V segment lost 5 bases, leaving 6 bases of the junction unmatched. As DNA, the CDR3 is TGTGCCAGCAGTCCTAGCGGGGGGTTTGACAATGAGCAGTTCTTC. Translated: CASSPSGGFDNEQFF. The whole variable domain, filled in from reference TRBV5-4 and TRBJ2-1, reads ETGVTQSPTHLIKTRGQQVTLRCSSQSGHNTVSWYQQALGQGPQFIFQYYREEENGRGNFPPRFSGLQFPNYSSELNVNALELDDSALYLCASSPSGGFDNEQFFGPGTRLTVL.

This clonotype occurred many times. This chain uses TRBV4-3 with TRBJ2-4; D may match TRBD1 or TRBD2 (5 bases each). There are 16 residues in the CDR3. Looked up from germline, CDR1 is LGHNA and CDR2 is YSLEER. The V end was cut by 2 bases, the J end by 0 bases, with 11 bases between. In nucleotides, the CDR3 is TGCGCCAGCAGCCAATTGGGACCGGGAGCCAAAAACATTCAGTACTTC. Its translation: CASSQLGPGAKNIQYF.

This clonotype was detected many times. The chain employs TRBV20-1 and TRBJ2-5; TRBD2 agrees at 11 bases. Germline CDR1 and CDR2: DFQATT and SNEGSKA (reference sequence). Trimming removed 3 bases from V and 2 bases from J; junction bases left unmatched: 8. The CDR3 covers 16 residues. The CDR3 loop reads CSASPLLAGVQETQYF. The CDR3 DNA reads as TGCAGTGCTAGCCCCTTACTAGCGGGGGTACAAGAGACCCAGTACTTC.

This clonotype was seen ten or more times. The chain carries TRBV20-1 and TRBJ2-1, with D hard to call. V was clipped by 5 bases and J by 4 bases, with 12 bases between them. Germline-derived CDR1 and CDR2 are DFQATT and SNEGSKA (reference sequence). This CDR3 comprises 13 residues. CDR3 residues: CSALQWDYNEQFF. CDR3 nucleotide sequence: TGCAGTGCTTTACAGTGGGATTACAATGAGCAGTTCTTC.

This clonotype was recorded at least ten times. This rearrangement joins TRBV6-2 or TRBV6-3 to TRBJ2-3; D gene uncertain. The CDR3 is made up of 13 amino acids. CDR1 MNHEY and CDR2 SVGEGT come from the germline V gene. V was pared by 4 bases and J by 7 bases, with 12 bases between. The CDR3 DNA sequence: TGTGCCAGCAGTTCCCCAGCGCGGAATACGCAGTATTTT. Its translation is CASSSPARNTQYF.

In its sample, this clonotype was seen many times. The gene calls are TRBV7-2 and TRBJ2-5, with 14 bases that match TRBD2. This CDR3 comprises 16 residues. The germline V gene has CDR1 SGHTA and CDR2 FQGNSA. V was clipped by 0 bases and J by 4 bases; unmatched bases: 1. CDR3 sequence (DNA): TGTGCCAGCAGCTTAGCTGGGACTAGCGGGAGAGAGACCCAGTACTTC. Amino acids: CASSLAGTSGRETQYF.

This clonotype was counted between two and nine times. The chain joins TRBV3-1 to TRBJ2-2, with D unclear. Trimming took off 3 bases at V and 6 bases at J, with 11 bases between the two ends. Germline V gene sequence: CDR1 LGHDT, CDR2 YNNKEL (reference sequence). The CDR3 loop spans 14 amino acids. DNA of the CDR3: TGTGCCAGCAGCCAGTCCAGTAAGGCCGGGGAGCTGTTTTTT. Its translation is CASSQSSKAGELFF.

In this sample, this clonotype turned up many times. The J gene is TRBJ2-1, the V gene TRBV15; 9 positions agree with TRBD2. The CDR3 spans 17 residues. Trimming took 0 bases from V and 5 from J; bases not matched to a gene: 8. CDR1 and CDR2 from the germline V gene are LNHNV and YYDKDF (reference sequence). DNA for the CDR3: TGTGCCACCAGCAGAGAGAAAACACTAGCGGGCAACAATGAGCAGTTCTTC. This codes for CATSREKTLAGNNEQFF.

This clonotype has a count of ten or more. In DNA, the CDR3 is TGTGCCAGCAGCCCTCTAAGGACTAGCGGGAAAAGCTACGAGCAGTACTTC. Amino acid sequence: CASSPLRTSGKSYEQYF. The rearrangement joins TRBV6-2 or TRBV6-3 to TRBJ2-7; 12 nucleotides line up with TRBD2. Germline V gene lookup returns CDR1 MNHEY and CDR2 SVGEGT. The CDR3 consists of 17 residues. Trimming removed 6 bases from V and 3 bases from J; junction bases left unmatched: 12.